This T cell receptor (beta chain) was sequenced for a study of blood T cell repertoires in COVID-19. On the study more broadly: T cells, B-cell-depleted T cells, or PBMCs supplied cDNA or gDNA.

Clones were read by immunoSEQ multiplex PCR, and TCRdb kept only the in-frame ones, dropping some. The sample lists approximately 300,000 clones; roughly 86% were seen once. The CDR3 extends over 16 amino acids. V was pared by 0 bases and J by 13 bases, with 8 bases of the junction left unmatched. CDR1 and CDR2 (germline): MGHRA, YSYEKL. The TCR originated in a young woman who had recovered from COVID-19. Sequences were obtained from PBMCs or T cells enriched from blood (not recorded which). The chain combines TRBV4-1 with TRBJ1-6; 11 nucleotides agree with TRBD1. The CDR3 coding sequence is TGCGCCAGCAGCCAAGAGGACAGGGGGCTTGTAAATCCCCTCCACTTT. It codes for CASSQEDRGLVNPLHF.